This note documents a single TCR beta chain sequence. Its antigen has not been determined. No much larger clone is present one base from it, and per-base qualities are unavailable. TCRbeta CDR3 regions were amplified from genomic DNA using the immunoSEQ Assay, a bias-controlled multiplex PCR. The source study handled its data this way. The number of nucleated cells in each sample was estimated by amplification of reference gene primers within the assay. Sequence reads were collapsed and filtered to measure the absolute abundance of every unique TCRbeta CDR3 rearrangement. For each sample, productive Simpson clonality was calculated as the square root of Simpson's diversity index over productive rearrangements. TCRdb re-hosts the immuneACCESS table, in-frame sequences only. Its copies lack some clones; in the studies checked, an unresolved V gene accounts for under half of them, and the cause for the rest is not known. V, J and clone size were drawn from that table, and D and trimming were deduced from the DNA. In all, the sample holds about 120,000 clones, and around 89% of those were seen once. The ten largest clones add up to 7.5% to 8% of the sample.

The data were taken from a study of blood T cell repertoires in COVID-19 (dated by TCRdb to 2019 to 2021). A note on the overall study: Samples covering the acute and convalescent phases of COVID-19 were provided by collaborators in the United States, Italy and Spain. Subjects who had been exposed to COVID-19, were actively infected with it, or had recovered from it provided the deeply sampled blood TCRbeta repertoires that made up the dataset. The material from the prospective study consisted of cDNA or gDNA derived from T cells, B-cell-depleted T cells, or PBMCs. The repertoires were released in a freely available public database intended as a resource for research on the immune response to SARS-CoV-2. Where available, HLA class I and class II types were obtained from metadata supplied by the sample provider rather than from assay-based typing. The sample metadata nearly always contained a de-identified subject ID, COVID-19 status, age in years and sex. Samples came from the ongoing ImmuneRACE study (first 160 participants) plus 1,254 subjects from 6 global collaborators.

General study outcomes and caveats: The quantity of clinical and demographic metadata differed by source and by participant and was supplied without curation.

The collaborating institutions used their own protocols to collect whole blood in K2EDTA tubes. Collaborator samples were shipped for TCRbeta analysis as frozen whole blood, isolated PBMCs, or DNA extracted from either sample type. Sequencing was done on a sample of peripheral blood. This clonotype was obtained from a man aged 45 to 65 with acute or convalescent COVID-19.

The CDR3 reads as follows: CASGRGAASYEQYF. The DNA sequence reads TGTGCCAGCGGGCGGGGGGCGGCCTCCTACGAGCAGTACTTC. The chain is encoded by TRBV21-1 joined to TRBJ2-7; TRBD2 was called by the table and not checked on the DNA. TRBV21-1 is deemed a pseudogene. The CDR3 goes from the cysteine to the phenylalanine over 14 residues. Only the CDR3 DNA stays, 42 bases, in frame from base 1.